The 27 T cell receptor beta chains below were found in one sample sequenced in a study of T cells expressing NK-cell markers. TCRdb re-called the 5' RACE reads; every CDR3 protein appears as one record, without DNA. The data include over 150,000 distinct CDR3 sequences; the top ten clones carry about 39%. The specimen was blood T cells: a sorted CD56 or NKG2C T cell subset, CD4+ or CD8+ T cells, or bulk PBMC T cells (not recorded which). The receptors derive from a woman aged 45-65 years in good health.

This chain uses TRBV12-3 or TRBV12-4 with TRBJ1-5; TCRdb's D call, TRBD1, is unchecked because there is no DNA. The CDR3 runs 14 residues. CDR3 in amino acids: CASSFSRGNQPQHF.

This rearrangement joins TRBV24-1 to TRBJ2-1; as DNA is missing, the TRBD1 call by TCRdb cannot be tested. CDR1 is KGHDR, CDR2 SFDVKD, per germline. The CDR3 covers 15 residues. The CDR3 loop reads CATSDPSQGAGEQFF.

The genes are TRBV10-1 and TRBJ2-3. CDR3 length equals 16 residues. Looked up from germline, CDR1 is WNHNN and CDR2 is SYGVQD (reference sequence). The CDR3 protein is CASSESRHMSTDTQYF.

CDR3 sequence reads: CASSPDAREGYGYTF. This chain links TRBV28 with TRBJ1-2. The CDR3 runs to 15 residues. Germline V gene lookup returns CDR1 MDHEN and CDR2 SYDVKM.

The chain has TRBV7-2 and TRBJ2-1; TCRdb's assignment of TRBD2 cannot be checked, as there is no DNA. The CDR3 covers 14 residues. Germline CDR1 and CDR2: SGHTA and FQGNSA. The CDR3 spells CASGLPGTYNEQFF.

V is TRBV27 and J is TRBJ1-2; with no DNA, the TCRdb D assignment of TRBD1 cannot be verified. This CDR3 contains 14 residues. Per germline, CDR1 MNHEY and CDR2 SMNVEV (reference sequence). CDR3: CASSLRQGLYGYTF.

This sequence joins TRBV15 and TRBJ2-7; TCRdb's D call, TRBD2, is unchecked because there is no DNA. The CDR3 extends over 15 amino acids. Germline V gene sequence: CDR1 LNHNV, CDR2 YYDKDF (reference sequence). CDR3 protein: CATSRAASGPYEQYF.

The V gene is TRBV4-2, the J gene TRBJ2-4; absent DNA, TCRdb's TRBD1 call cannot be checked. Germline CDR1 and CDR2: LGHNA and YNFKEQ. CDR3 size: 14 residues. The CDR3 is CASSQAGFMGIQYF.

This chain links TRBV7-9 with TRBJ1-1; no DNA is available, so the TRBD1 call from TCRdb remains unchecked. This CDR3 is 13 amino acids long. CDR1 and CDR2 (germline): SEHNR, FQNEAQ (reference sequence). The CDR3 here is CASSTGANTEAFF. Using reference TRBV7-9 and TRBJ1-1 for the parts outside the CDR3, the full variable domain is DTGVSQNPRHKITKRGQNVTFRCDPISEHNRLYWYRQTLGQGPEFLTYFQNEAQLEKSRLLSDRFSAERPKGSFSTLEIQRTEQGDSAMYLCASSTGANTEAFFGQGTRLTVV.

The chain is built from TRBV20-1 and TRBJ2-1. The CDR3 runs to 13 residues. Germline V gene lookup returns CDR1 DFQATT and CDR2 SNEGSKA (reference sequence). The CDR3 region is CSARDGVNDEQFF.

The chain uses TRBV7-9 and TRBJ2-1; TCRdb's D gene call, TRBD1, goes unchecked for lack of DNA. The CDR3 is 13 residues long. The germline gives CDR1 SEHNR, CDR2 FQNEAQ (reference sequence). The CDR3 here is CASSFPGGNEQFF.

The chain links TRBV4-1 to TRBJ2-2; TCRdb outputs TRBD1, but without DNA this stays unchecked. The CDR3 runs to 16 residues. Germline values: CDR1 MGHRA, CDR2 YSYEKL. The CDR3 is CASSQVVGGTGELFFF.

The CDR3: CASSPTPGNYGYTF. The chain uses TRBV27 and TRBJ1-2; TCRdb indicates TRBD1, and absent DNA this call remains unverified. Germline CDR1 and CDR2: MNHEY and SMNVEV (reference sequence). The CDR3 length is 14 residues.

The chain employs TRBV20-1 and TRBJ2-4. This CDR3 region has 13 residues. CDR1 is DFQATT, CDR2 SNEGSKA, per germline (reference sequence). CDR3: CSASDGAKNIQYF.

The J gene is TRBJ2-1, the V gene TRBV20-1. This CDR3 has 15 amino acids. Germline V CDR1 and CDR2: DFQATT, SNEGSKA (reference sequence). The CDR3 reads CSARDTHNSYNEQFF.

The chain is built from TRBV15 and TRBJ2-3; TCRdb names TRBD2, which stays unverified in the absence of DNA. Germline V gene sequence: CDR1 LNHNV, CDR2 YYDKDF (reference sequence). The CDR3 contains 16 residues. CDR3 loop: CATSRLAGGDTDTQYF.

This chain joins TRBV5-1 and TRBJ2-1. Germline lookup yields CDR1 SGHRS and CDR2 YFSETQ. The CDR3 consists of 16 residues. This CDR3 reads CASSFGRLSSYNEQFF.

The chain is built from TRBV5-1 and TRBJ1-1. Germline loops: CDR1 SGHRS, CDR2 YFSETQ. CDR3 length: 14 residues. CDR3 protein: CASMGGGSNTEAFF.

The chain carries TRBV15 and TRBJ2-3; the D call of TRBD1 rests on TCRdb alone, since no DNA is present to check it. The CDR3 totals 17 residues. CDR1 LNHNV and CDR2 YYDKDF come from the germline V gene (reference sequence). CDR3 region: CATSRSRGAGDTDTQYF.

This chain connects TRBV6-5 to TRBJ2-1. Per germline, CDR1 MNHEY and CDR2 SVGAGI. The CDR3 has 12 residues. The CDR3 loop is CASSYGYNEQFF.

This chain uses TRBV20-1 with TRBJ2-5; the D call from TCRdb, TRBD2, cannot be confirmed without DNA. In germline, CDR1 is DFQATT, CDR2 SNEGSKA (reference sequence). The CDR3 runs 17 residues. The CDR3 protein is CSARDDRLAGNQETQYF.

The V gene is TRBV7-9, the J gene TRBJ1-2. CDR1 is SEHNR, CDR2 FQNEAQ, per germline (reference sequence). The CDR3 length is 15 residues. The CDR3 sequence: CASSLRDPRNYGYTF.

The chain joins TRBV7-9 to TRBJ2-1; absent DNA, TCRdb's TRBD2 call cannot be checked. The germline CDR1 and CDR2 sequences are SEHNR and FQNEAQ (reference sequence). The CDR3 is 18 residues long. CDR3 amino acids: CASSSGTSGRSSYNEQFF.

The rearrangement links TRBV12-3 or TRBV12-4 to TRBJ2-3; no DNA is available, so the TRBD2 call from TCRdb remains unchecked. The CDR3 runs to 16 residues. The CDR3 loop is CASSPGLAETTDTQYF.

This chain links TRBV19 with TRBJ2-1; TCRdb lists TRBD2, though no DNA is available to test this call. Germline V CDR1 and CDR2: LNHDA, SQIVND (reference sequence). The CDR3 contains 16 residues. CDR3 loop: CASSIVGGLSYNEQFF. The full variable domain, rest sourced from reference TRBV19 and TRBJ2-1, is DGGITQSPKYLFRKEGQNVTLSCEQNLNHDAMYWYRQDPGQGLRLIYYSQIVNDFQKGDIAEGYSVSREKKESFPLTVTSAQKNPTAFYLCASSIVGGLSYNEQFFGPGTRLTVL.

This chain joins TRBV7-9 and TRBJ1-2. The CDR3 is 15 amino acids. CDR1 and CDR2 from the germline V gene are SEHNR and FQNEAQ (reference sequence). This CDR3 reads CASSYPGLNNYGYTF.

The chain employs TRBV15 and TRBJ2-5; the D call of TRBD1 rests on TCRdb alone, since no DNA is present to check it. Germline CDR1 and CDR2: LNHNV and YYDKDF (reference sequence). There are 13 residues in the CDR3. CDR3 region: CAIRQTPQETQYF. The entire variable domain, with the rest obtained from reference TRBV15 and TRBJ2-5, is as follows: DAMVIQNPRYQVTQFGKPVTLSCSQTLNHNVMYWYQQKSSQAPKLLFHYYDKDFNNEADTPDNFQSRRPNTSFCFLDIRSPGLGDTAMYLCAIRQTPQETQYFGPGTRLLVL.